This T cell receptor (beta chain) was identified in a study of cytomegalovirus exposure and HLA in healthy donors. 60 Vbeta and 13 Jbeta primers were used in PCR. Libraries were prepared by immunoSEQ multiplex PCR; TCRdb keeps only in-frame clonotypes and omits some of them. Here the sample spans about 140,000 clones, 76% being singletons. The CDR3 covers 15 residues. V lost 7 bases to trimming and J lost 10 bases; unmatched junction nucleotides: 9. Per germline, CDR1 SNHLY and CDR2 FYNNEI. In regard to this clone: Its antigen is not identified.

Notes on the study in general: Later analysis suggested most CMV-associated TCR beta chains were HLA-restricted. Presence/absence analyses treated sequencing depth as roughly uniform across donors.

The J gene is TRBJ2-1, the V gene TRBV2; 14 positions match TRBD2. Sample: PBMCs. This sequence originates from a man in his forties in good health and CMV-seronegative. CDR3 protein: CASNKVGLAGGEQFF. CDR3 DNA: TGTGCCAGCAACAAAGTAGGACTAGCGGGAGGCGAGCAGTTCTTC.